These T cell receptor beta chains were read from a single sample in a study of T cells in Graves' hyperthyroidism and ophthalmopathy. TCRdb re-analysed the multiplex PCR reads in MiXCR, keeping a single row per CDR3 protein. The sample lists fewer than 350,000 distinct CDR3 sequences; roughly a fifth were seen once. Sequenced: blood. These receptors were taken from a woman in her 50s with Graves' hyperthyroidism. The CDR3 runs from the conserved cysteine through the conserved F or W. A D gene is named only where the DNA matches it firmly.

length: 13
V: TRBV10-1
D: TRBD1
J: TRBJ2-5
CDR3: CASSENWGQPLYF

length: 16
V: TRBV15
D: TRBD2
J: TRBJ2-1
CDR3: CATSSSLAGGKNEQFF

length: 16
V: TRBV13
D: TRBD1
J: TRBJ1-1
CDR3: CASSLPSGQKNTEAFF

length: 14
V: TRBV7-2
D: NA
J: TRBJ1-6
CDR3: CASSLVQGRSPLHF

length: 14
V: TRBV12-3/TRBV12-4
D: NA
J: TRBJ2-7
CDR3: CASSPQQSGNGQYF

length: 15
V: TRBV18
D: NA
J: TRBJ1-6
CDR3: CASSRGQNYNSPLHF

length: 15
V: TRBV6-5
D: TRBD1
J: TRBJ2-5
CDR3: CASSYRDRVHETQYF

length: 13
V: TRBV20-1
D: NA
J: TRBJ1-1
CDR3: CSATGTVNTEAFF

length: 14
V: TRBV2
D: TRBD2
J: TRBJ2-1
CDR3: CASTVGLAGDEQFF

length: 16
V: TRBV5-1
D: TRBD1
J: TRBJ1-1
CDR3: CASSSGTGVVNTEAFF

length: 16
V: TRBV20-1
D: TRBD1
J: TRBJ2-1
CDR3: CSANLHPTGSGYEQFF

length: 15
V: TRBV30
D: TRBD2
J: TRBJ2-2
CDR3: CAWSVLLAGTGELFF

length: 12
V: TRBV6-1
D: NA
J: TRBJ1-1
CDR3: CASKQSNTEAFF